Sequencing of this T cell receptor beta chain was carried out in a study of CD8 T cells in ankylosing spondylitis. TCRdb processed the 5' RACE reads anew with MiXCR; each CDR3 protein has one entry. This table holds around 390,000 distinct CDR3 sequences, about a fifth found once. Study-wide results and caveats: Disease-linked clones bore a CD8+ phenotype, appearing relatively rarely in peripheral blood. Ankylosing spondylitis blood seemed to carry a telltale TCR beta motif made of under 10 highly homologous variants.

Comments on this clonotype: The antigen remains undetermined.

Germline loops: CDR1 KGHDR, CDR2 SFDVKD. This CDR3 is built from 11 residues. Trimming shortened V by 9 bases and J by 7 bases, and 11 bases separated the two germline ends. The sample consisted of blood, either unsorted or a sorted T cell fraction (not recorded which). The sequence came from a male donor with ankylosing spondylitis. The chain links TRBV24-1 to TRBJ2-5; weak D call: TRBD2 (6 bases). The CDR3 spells CATSNGGTQYF. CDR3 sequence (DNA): TGTGCCACCTCCAACGGGGGGACCCAGTACTTC.